This section outlines one T cell receptor beta chain sequence together with its context. This sample is part of a study of blood T cell repertoires in COVID-19. Study-level information: Whether acute or convalescent, the COVID-19 samples came from the United States, Italy and Spain. In each case, the material was cDNA or gDNA derived from T cells, B-cell-depleted T cells, or PBMCs.

In the original workflow: The assay estimated nucleated cells by amplifying reference gene primers. This table comes from immunoSEQ multiplex PCR, and its TCRdb copy is limited to in-frame clones, with some not included. The V and J calls and clone size are taken from that table; D and trimming were inferred from the DNA. Among more than 85,000 clones listed, approximately 85% were seen once. Input material: peripheral blood. The TCR was taken from a human donor in a cohort sampled during active COVID-19.

CDR3 DNA: TGTGCCAGCAGCTCCAGGACTAGCGGGGGCAAGACCCAGTACTTC. Protein sequence: CASSSRTSGGKTQYF. The chain couples TRBV11-3 to TRBJ2-5; 13 positions agree with TRBD2. Losses at the gene ends were 4 bases for V and 6 bases for J; bases not matched to a gene: 5. The CDR3 is 15 residues long. Per the germline V gene, CDR1 is SGHNT and CDR2 is YENEEA.